The 15 T cell receptor beta chains presented below share a single source sample, sequenced in a study of T-cell memory formation after mild COVID-19. TCRdb independently ran MiXCR on the 5' RACE reads; one entry per CDR3 protein. This table holds a few hundred thousand distinct CDR3 sequences, under 20% found once. Input material: PBMCs or a T cell subset sorted from them (not recorded which). These TCRs come from a young man who had mild COVID-19 (a few samples of this study predate the infection). Cell type and time point are not known.

The chain combines TRBV5-1 with TRBJ2-6, with D possibly TRBD2 on 6 matching bases. The CDR3 totals 18 residues. Trimming removed 4 bases at V and 0 bases at J, with 17 bases between. From germline, CDR1 is SGHRS and CDR2 YFSETQ. The CDR3 loop reads CASSRRAPGDSGANVLTF. The CDR3 bases are TGCGCCAGCAGCCGGAGGGCCCCGGGGGACTCTGGGGCCAACGTCCTGACTTTC.

This clonotype was recorded a few times. The J gene is TRBJ2-1, the V gene TRBV20-1, with TRBD2 matching over 7 bases. This CDR3 comprises 15 residues. Looked up from germline, CDR1 is DFQATT and CDR2 is SNEGSKA (reference sequence). Trimming cost V 0 bases and J 2 bases; bases outside gene matches: 4. The CDR3 loop reads CSARDSAGAYNEQFF. The CDR3 region has the DNA TGCAGTGCTAGAGATTCGGCGGGAGCCTACAATGAGCAGTTCTTC.

This sequence joins TRBV28 and TRBJ1-1; no definite D call. This CDR3 has 12 residues. Trimming left V 3 bases short and J 6 bases short, with 8 bases between. Germline V gene data show CDR1 as MDHEN and CDR2 as SYDVKM. Here the CDR3 DNA reads TGTGCCAGCAGTTTTCCGCGATCTGAAGCTTTCTTT. It yields the protein CASSFPRSEAFF. Complete variable domain (other parts from reference TRBV28 and TRBJ1-1): DVKVTQSSRYLVKRTGEKVFLECVQDMDHENMFWYRQDPGLGLRLIYFSYDVKMKEKGDIPEGYSVSREKKERFSLILESASTNQTSMYLCASSFPRSEAFFGQGTRLTVV.

The chain employs TRBV15 and TRBJ1-2, with D hard to call. Trimming removed 0 bases at V and 7 bases at J, with 18 bases between. CDR1 is LNHNV, CDR2 YYDKDF, per germline (reference sequence). CDR3 length equals 16 residues. DNA for the CDR3: TGTGCCACCAGCAGAGATCGGGCGGTAGGAGGTTTTGGCTACACCTTC. Its translation is CATSRDRAVGGFGYTF.

The chain is built from TRBV4-2 and TRBJ2-7; D remains ambiguous. This CDR3 is 16 amino acids long. V lost 0 bases and J lost 5, with 17 bases in between. Germline loops: CDR1 LGHNA, CDR2 YNFKEQ. The CDR3 nucleotides are TGTGCCAGCAGCCAAGAGTTTAGCAACTCCCTCCACGAGCAGTACTTC. Translated: CASSQEFSNSLHEQYF.

Worth noting for this clonotype: An end of the junction does not agree with germline; a read error may underlie this. V gene TRBV5-6 combines with J gene TRBJ1-4, with a weak D call TRBD1 (6 bases). The CDR3 length is 17 residues. The V gene's germline CDR1 is SGHDT and CDR2 YYEEEE. The CDR3 bases are TGTGCCATCAGCGAGCTCGCCAGGGGTAGGACTAATGAAAAACTGTTTTTT. This codes for CAISELARGRTNEKLFF.

The sample holds a few counts of this clonotype. The chain uses TRBV5-1 and TRBJ2-1; 13 positions agree with TRBD2. V was pared by 4 bases and J by 5 bases, with 6 bases of the junction left unmatched. Germline CDR1 reads SGHRS; CDR2 reads YFSETQ. The CDR3 is 16 residues long. The CDR3 is CASSLRTSGGNNEQFF. CDR3 DNA: TGCGCCAGCAGCCTCCGGACTAGCGGGGGAAACAATGAGCAGTTCTTC.

The genes are TRBV20-1 and TRBJ2-3; TRBD2 matches at 9 bases. Germline trimming cut 1 base from V and 6 bases from J; bases unmatched to any gene: 11. This CDR3 region has 16 residues. The germline V gene has CDR1 DFQATT and CDR2 SNEGSKA (reference sequence). The DNA of the CDR3 is TGCAGTGCTAGAGTCCCCCTAGCGGGGTTACCGGATACGCAGTATTTT. It codes for CSARVPLAGLPDTQYF.

The genes are TRBV11-2 and TRBJ2-1; D gene unclear. CDR3 size: 11 residues. V lost 1 base to trimming and J lost 8 bases, with 3 bases between them. CDR1 and CDR2 from the germline V gene are SGHAT and FQNNGV. CDR3 DNA sequence: TGTGCCAGCAGCTTAGTTCATGAGCAGTTCTTC. This translates into CASSLVHEQFF. The complete variable domain, with remaining parts taken from reference TRBV11-2 and TRBJ2-1, reads EAGVAQSPRYKIIEKRQSVAFWCNPISGHATLYWYQQILGQGPKLLIQFQNNGVVDDSQLPKDRFSAERLKGVDSTLKIQPAKLEDSAVYLCASSLVHEQFFGPGTRLTVL.

This clonotype was observed a few times. V usage is TRBV11-2 and J usage is TRBJ2-5; D is uncertain. Germline lookup yields CDR1 SGHAT and CDR2 FQNNGV. V shed 2 bases and J shed 4 bases, with 11 bases lying between them. CDR3 length: 14 residues. The CDR3 bases are TGTGCCAGCAGCTTAATGAGGAAGAGAGAGACCCAGTACTTC. This encodes CASSLMRKRETQYF.

V is TRBV11-2 and J is TRBJ2-2; TRBD1 or TRBD2 may be the D gene (6 bases each). There are 17 residues in the CDR3. V lost 7 bases to trimming and J lost 5 bases, with 23 bases between them. Germline V CDR1 and CDR2: SGHAT, FQNNGV. The CDR3: CASNSVGGDFFTGELFF. The CDR3 nucleotides are TGTGCCAGCAACTCGGTCGGGGGCGATTTCTTTACCGGGGAGCTGTTTTTT.

This chain links TRBV10-2 with TRBJ2-7; 7 nucleotides match TRBD1. V lost 6 bases to trimming and J lost 0 bases; unmatched junction nucleotides: 2. In germline, CDR1 is WSHSY, CDR2 SAAADI. This CDR3 is built from 13 residues. CDR3 sequence reads: CASRQGFSYEQYF. CDR3 nucleotides: TGCGCCAGCAGACAGGGGTTCTCCTACGAGCAGTACTTC.

This chain uses TRBV11-2 with TRBJ2-1; TRBD2 is a possible D gene (5 bases). Germline CDR1 reads SGHAT; CDR2 reads FQNNGV. Trimming left V 3 bases short and J 6 bases short, with 18 bases between. CDR3 length: 16 amino acids. CDR3 nucleotides: TGTGCCAGCAGCTTTGGGGTTCTAGGAGGAAGCAATGAGCAGTTCTTC. This encodes CASSFGVLGGSNEQFF.

The gene calls are TRBV2 and TRBJ2-3; 11 positions agree with TRBD2. This CDR3 region has 15 residues. CDR1 and CDR2 (germline): SNHLY, FYNNEI. J lost 7 bases, V lost 6 bases, and 9 bases had no gene match. DNA of the CDR3: TGTGCCAGCAGCGCCAGAGGGACTAGCGGCCATACGCAGTATTTT. This encodes CASSARGTSGHTQYF.

This clonotype came up a few times. The chain uses TRBV21-1 and TRBJ2-5; no DNA check was done on the table's D call, TRBD1. TRBV21-1 is shown as a pseudogene. The CDR3 length is 18 residues. The CDR3 region is CASSKVGLWGRTQETQYF. Written as DNA, the CDR3 is TGTGCCAGCAGCAAAGTGGGGCTTTGGGGCAGAACACAAGAGACCCAGTACTTC.